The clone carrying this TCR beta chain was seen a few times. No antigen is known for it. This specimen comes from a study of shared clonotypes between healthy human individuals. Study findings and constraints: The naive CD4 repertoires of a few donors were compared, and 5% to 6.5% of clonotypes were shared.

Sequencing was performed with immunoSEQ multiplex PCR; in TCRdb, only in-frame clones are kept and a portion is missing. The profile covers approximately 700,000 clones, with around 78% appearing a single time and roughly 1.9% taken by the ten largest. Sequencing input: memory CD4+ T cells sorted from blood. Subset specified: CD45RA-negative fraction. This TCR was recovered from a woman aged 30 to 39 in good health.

As DNA, the CDR3 is TGCGCCAGCAGCCCATCAGAGTGGGTTTATGGCTACACCTTC. Amino acids: CASSPSEWVYGYTF. The rearrangement uses TRBV4-1 and TRBJ1-2; D ambiguous. The V gene lost 4 bases and the J gene lost 5 bases, with 14 bases spanning the gap. Germline V CDR1 and CDR2: MGHRA, YSYEKL. The CDR3 contains 14 residues.